This TCR beta chain was documented in a study of T cell changes during pregnancy in multiple sclerosis. The CDR3 has 16 residues. Trimming cost V 4 bases and J 4 bases, with 14 bases left between them. The germline CDR1 and CDR2 sequences are MRHNA and SNTAGT. TCRdb keeps only in-frame clones here, not all; method: immunoSEQ multiplex PCR. The table lists about 32,000 clones, approximately 89% of them singletons. The clonotype originates from a female donor with multiple sclerosis, enrolled in a pregnancy study. V gene TRBV6-4 combines with J gene TRBJ2-6, with no clear D. The material sequenced was CD8+ T cells from peripheral blood mononuclear cells, taken in the second trimester of pregnancy. As DNA, the CDR3 is TGTGCCAGCAGTGTCCGGCCGGGTTCCGGGGCCAACGTCCTGACTTTC. Protein sequence: CASSVRPGSGANVLTF.